This T cell receptor beta chain was documented in a study of blood T cell repertoires in COVID-19. Generated by immunoSEQ multiplex PCR, the TCRdb table keeps only in-frame clones and is missing some. The sample includes approximately 170,000 clones, 70% to 85% of them seen just once. The sample consisted of peripheral blood. The receptor was isolated from an elderly man with COVID-19, enrolled during active disease.

In nucleotides, the CDR3 is TGTGCCAGTAGTGGCGGCCTACAGGCCTCCTACGAGCAGTACTTC. Its translation: CASSGGLQASYEQYF. V gene TRBV19 combines with J gene TRBJ2-7; possibly TRBD1 for D (5 bases). Trimming removed 5 bases from V and 0 bases from J, with 14 bases in between. This CDR3 has 15 residues. The germline CDR1 and CDR2 sequences are LNHDA and SQIVND (reference sequence). The whole variable domain, remainder taken from reference TRBV19 and TRBJ2-7, is DGGITQSPKYLFRKEGQNVTLSCEQNLNHDAMYWYRQDPGQGLRLIYYSQIVNDFQKGDIAEGYSVSREKKESFPLTVTSAQKNPTAFYLCASSGGLQASYEQYFGPGTRLTVT.